Following are 9 T cell receptor beta chains from one sample sequenced in a study of T cell repertoires in ileal Crohn's disease. Libraries were prepared by immunoSEQ multiplex PCR; TCRdb keeps only in-frame clonotypes and omits some of them. This table has some 17,000 clones, 75% to 80% appearing once. The sample's time point: inflamed ileum from the surgical specimen. The sample consisted of ileal tissue. Source of these receptors: an adult with Crohn's disease.

As DNA, the CDR3 is TGCGCCAGCAGCTTGGGTGGACTAGCGCGACATTCCTACAATGAGCAGTTCTTC. Translating it yields CASSLGGLARHSYNEQFF. This chain joins TRBV5-1 and TRBJ2-1; the match to TRBD2 covers 9 bases. Germline loops: CDR1 SGHRS, CDR2 YFSETQ. This CDR3 spans 18 amino acids. V gave up 0 bases and J gave up 1 base; unmatched junction bases: 8.

The chain couples TRBV5-5 to TRBJ2-3; 7 bases line up with TRBD2. The CDR3 contains 18 residues. Germline trimming cut 4 bases from V and 5 bases from J; bases unmatched to any gene: 19. From germline, CDR1 is SGHKS and CDR2 YYEKEE (reference sequence). The CDR3 sequence is CASSPRPLGGSAQDTQYF. The CDR3 coding sequence is TGTGCCAGCAGCCCCCGCCCGCTGGGCGGGAGCGCCCAAGATACGCAGTATTTT.

In this sample, this clone turned up once. The V call is TRBV25-1, the J call TRBJ2-5; TRBD2 matches at 15 bases. There are 18 residues in the CDR3. Germline values: CDR1 MGHDK, CDR2 SYGVNS. Trimming took 3 bases from V and 3 from J; bases not matched to a gene: 8. The CDR3 nucleotides read TGTGCCAGCAGTGAGGGACTAGCGGGAGGACAACCCAAAGAGACCCAGTACTTC. Protein product: CASSEGLAGGQPKETQYF.

V is TRBV11-2 and J is TRBJ2-7; 7 bases line up with TRBD1. This CDR3 region has 15 residues. V dropped 7 bases and J dropped 5; count of bases not matched to a gene: 14. The germline CDR1 and CDR2 sequences are SGHAT and FQNNGV. The CDR3 nucleotides read TGTGCCAGCAATCCAAGGGGGACAGATGGGGACGAGCAGTACTTC. This encodes CASNPRGTDGDEQYF.

The gene calls are TRBV28 and TRBJ2-3, with 7 bases matching TRBD2. CDR3 size: 17 residues. The germline V gene encodes CDR1 MDHEN and CDR2 SYDVKM. The V gene end was trimmed by 7 bases and the J gene end by 3 bases; junction bases not matched to a gene: 16. In DNA, the CDR3 is TGTGCCAGCAAGTCCCCCTTTGCGGGAGAAGGTACAGATACGCAGTATTTT. Its protein is CASKSPFAGEGTDTQYF.

In the case of this clone: The same CDR3 can be traced to other DNA sequences in this sample. This chain links TRBV18 with TRBJ1-1; TRBD1 aligns across 7 bases. The CDR3 totals 14 residues. V was clipped by 3 bases and J by 1 base; unmatched bases: 2. Germline loops: CDR1 KGHSH, CDR2 LQKENI. The CDR3 DNA follows: TGTGCCAGCTCACCGGGACAGCAGAACACTGAAGCTTTCTTT. Translated, it gives CASSPGQQNTEAFF.

The chain combines TRBV6-5 with TRBJ2-7, with 9 bases identical to TRBD1. V shed 4 bases, J shed 2 bases, and the junction held 6 bases outside the gene matches. Looked up from germline, CDR1 is MNHEY and CDR2 is SVGAGI. This CDR3 contains 15 residues. The CDR3 loop reads CASSSRQGVAYEQYF. DNA for the CDR3: TGTGCCAGCAGTTCCCGACAGGGGGTAGCCTACGAGCAGTACTTC.

The chain links TRBV5-6 to TRBJ1-3; 10 bases line up with TRBD1. This CDR3 has 17 amino acids. CDR1 is SGHDT, CDR2 YYEEEE, per germline. V lost 2 bases and J lost 0; bases outside the gene matches: 5. Here the CDR3 DNA reads TGTGCCAGCAGCTTCGGGACAGGGGCCCACTCTGGAAACACCATATATTTT. Translated: CASSFGTGAHSGNTIYF.

The V and J genes are TRBV19 and TRBJ2-1; 10 bases fit TRBD2. CDR1 and CDR2 (germline): LNHDA, SQIVND (reference sequence). The CDR3 consists of 16 residues. V trimming: 5 bases; J trimming: 4 bases; junction bases outside the gene matches: 8. The CDR3 bases are TGTGCCAGTAGTCTTAGCGGGGGGTCAAATTACAATGAGCAGTTCTTC. It translates to CASSLSGGSNYNEQFF.